The 11 T cell receptor beta chains presented below share a single source sample, sequenced in a study of T cell repertoires in cytomegalovirus infection. Antigens of these TCRs are unknown. Each CDR3 protein is one row after TCRdb ran MiXCR on the reads. This sample has 650,000 to 900,000 distinct CDR3 sequences, with 29% found just once. This material consisted of cultured CD8+ T cells from PBMCs, taken from culture after CMV antigen stimulation. These receptors originate from a human donor in good health (CMV status not recorded). Some clones in this sample may be carry-over from other donors' samples.

This clonotype was observed a handful of times. The chain has TRBV28 and TRBJ1-6, with 9 bases identical to TRBD1. Losses at the gene ends were 7 bases for V and 7 bases for J; bases not matched to a gene: 8. The CDR3 runs 15 residues. Germline V gene sequence: CDR1 MDHEN, CDR2 SYDVKM. CDR3 bases: TGTGCCAGCACCCCGTGGGGACAGGGCAATTCACCCCTCCACTTT. It encodes CASTPWGQGNSPLHF.

V and J are TRBV6-6 and TRBJ1-2; TRBD1 is a possible D gene (5 bases). V dropped 2 bases and J dropped 4 bases, with 11 bases sitting between them. Germline CDR1 MNHNY, CDR2 SVGAGI (reference sequence). The CDR3 is made up of 14 amino acids. CDR3 sequence (DNA): TGTGCCAGCAGTTACGAAGGCAGGGCCTATGGCTACACCTTC. The encoded protein is CASSYEGRAYGYTF.

This clonotype was seen many times. This chain connects TRBV6-5 to TRBJ2-2, with 8 bases lining up with TRBD2. V was pared by 2 bases and J by 5 bases, with 4 bases of the junction left unmatched. Germline V lookup: CDR1 MNHEY, CDR2 SVGAGI. The CDR3 loop spans 15 amino acids. The CDR3 loop is CASSYGSGGTGELFF. As DNA, the CDR3 is TGTGCCAGCAGTTACGGAAGCGGGGGAACCGGGGAGCTGTTTTTT.

This chain links TRBV29-1 with TRBJ1-1; tentatively, D is TRBD1 (6 bases). This CDR3 contains 12 residues. Per the germline V gene, CDR1 is SQVTM and CDR2 is ANQGSEA. V was trimmed by 3 bases and J by 3 bases, leaving 8 bases between them. The CDR3 region is CSVDEGDTEAFF. The CDR3 nucleotides are TGCAGCGTTGATGAGGGGGACACTGAAGCTTTCTTT.

In this sample, this clonotype turned up many times. V gene TRBV28 combines with J gene TRBJ2-1; 10 bases fit TRBD2. The CDR3 consists of 15 residues. Germline lookup yields CDR1 MDHEN and CDR2 SYDVKM. J lost 10 bases, V lost 5 bases, and 11 bases had no gene match. The CDR3 loop reads CASSTGTSALKEQFF. In DNA form, the CDR3 reads TGTGCCAGCAGTACCGGGACTAGCGCCCTAAAAGAGCAGTTCTTC. Variable domain in full (rest from reference TRBV28 and TRBJ2-1): DVKVTQSSRYLVKRTGEKVFLECVQDMDHENMFWYRQDPGLGLRLIYFSYDVKMKEKGDIPEGYSVSREKKERFSLILESASTNQTSMYLCASSTGTSALKEQFFGPGTRLTVL.

This clonotype was seen a handful of times. The rearrangement joins TRBV10-3 to TRBJ2-3, with TRBD2 matching over 14 bases. The J segment lost 8 bases and the V segment lost 3 bases, leaving 4 bases of the junction unmatched. Germline assignment: CDR1 ENHRY and CDR2 SYGVKD. The CDR3 spans 15 residues. The CDR3 sequence: CAISEPGTSGGTQYF. CDR3 bases: TGTGCCATCAGTGAACCCGGGACTAGCGGGGGTACGCAGTATTTT.

DNA of the CDR3: TGTGCCAGCAGCTTGATCCTAGGGGAGGGACTGTTTTTT. Protein sequence: CASSLILGEGLFF. The chain carries TRBV5-6 and TRBJ1-4; a weak D match, TRBD1 (5 bases). The germline gives CDR1 SGHDT, CDR2 YYEEEE. The CDR3 spans 13 residues. The V end was cut by 1 base, the J end by 13 bases, with 14 bases between.

V is TRBV12-3 or TRBV12-4 and J is TRBJ2-7; no clear D gene. Trimming took 1 base from V and 3 from J, leaving 13 bases between them. The CDR3 covers 15 residues. The CDR3 bases are TGTGCCAGCAGTTTAGGATCCCCTAGGGTCTACGAGCAGTACTTC. It translates to CASSLGSPRVYEQYF.

The chain has TRBV12-3 or TRBV12-4 and TRBJ1-4; D remains ambiguous. V was pared by 4 bases and J by 0 bases, with 9 bases between. The CDR3 consists of 15 residues. For the CDR3, the DNA is TGTGCCAGCAGTTCTTTACAAGCAACTAATGAAAAACTGTTTTTT. It codes for CASSSLQATNEKLFF.

V is TRBV7-9 and J is TRBJ2-4, with 7 bases aligning to TRBD1. This CDR3 spans 13 amino acids. Germline V CDR1 and CDR2: SEHNR, FQNEAQ (reference sequence). V shed 1 base and J 8 bases; nucleotides not matched to a gene: 2. The CDR3 is CASSLEQGDIQYF. The CDR3 DNA reads TGTGCCAGCAGCTTAGAGCAGGGGGACATTCAGTACTTC.

The chain has TRBV12-3 or TRBV12-4 and TRBJ2-2; 12 nucleotides agree with TRBD1. V lost 5 bases and J lost 6; bases outside the gene matches: 4. The CDR3 sequence is 15 residues long. The CDR3 DNA sequence: TGTGCCAGCAGTCCGGGACAGGGGGCGCCCGGGGAGCTGTTTTTT. Amino acid sequence: CASSPGQGAPGELFF.